This TCR beta chain stems from a study of Graves' ophthalmopathy and Graves' hyperthyroidism. Ophthalmopathy donors' eye disease showed moderate-to-severe activity, CAS of at least 3, NOSPECS of at least 4 and duration under 3 months. Diagnostic conclusions were grounded in clinical symptoms, serum thyroxine, TRAb, thyroid ultrasound and orbital computed tomography. Broader study findings: With just under 71% sensitivity and approximately 73% specificity, the model predicted ophthalmopathy progression. Blood also held most thyroid clonotypes expanded above 0.001 frequency.

On this clonotype itself: Antigen specificity is unknown.

The germline V gene has CDR1 SGHTA and CDR2 FQGTGA. The CDR3 totals 16 residues. V dropped 4 bases and J dropped 6 bases, with 16 bases sitting between them. Amplification of TCR beta CDR3 regions used RNA transcripts. Second-round multiplex PCR came after a first-round RT-PCR that employed HTBI primers. TCRdb recomputed calls from the multiplex PCR reads with MiXCR, one row per CDR3 protein. The sample has approximately 700,000 distinct CDR3 sequences; more than 40% are singletons. The chain combines TRBV7-3 with TRBJ1-6, with D perhaps TRBD1 (6 bases). The source material was peripheral blood. The clonotype originates from an adult man with Graves' ophthalmopathy. In DNA form, the CDR3 reads TGTGCCAGCAGCTCACGTACAGGGACGGGTAATTCACCCCTCCACTTT. Its translation: CASSSRTGTGNSPLHF.